The 13 T cell receptor beta chains reported below all come from one sample, sequenced in a study of T cell repertoires in cytomegalovirus infection. No antigen has been assigned to these receptors. TCRdb used MiXCR to reprocess the reads, holding one entry per CDR3 protein. The table includes around 430,000 distinct CDR3 sequences, roughly 43% detected once. The material was cultured PBMCs, obtained from culture after CMV antigen stimulation. These receptors all stem from a human donor in good health (CMV status not recorded). Some clones in this sample may be carry-over from other donors' samples.

This clonotype was recorded once. The gene calls are TRBV19 and TRBJ1-4; 10 bases line up with TRBD1. V was clipped by 7 bases and J by 6 bases; unmatched bases: 8. This CDR3 contains 15 residues. CDR1 and CDR2 (germline): LNHDA, SQIVND (reference sequence). CDR3 residues: CASTRSGTGDEKLFF. The CDR3 bases are TGTGCCAGTACTCGCTCCGGGACAGGGGATGAAAAACTGTTTTTT.

V and J are TRBV5-8 and TRBJ2-4; D uncertain. Germline CDR1 reads SGHTS; CDR2 reads YDEGEE. V lost 6 bases and J 6 bases, leaving 10 bases between the germline ends. This CDR3 comprises 12 residues. The CDR3 nucleotides are TGTGCCAGCATCGCCGTAGGAAACATTCAGTACTTC. It is translated as CASIAVGNIQYF.

This clonotype was observed a handful of times. The chain carries TRBV7-9 and TRBJ1-1; D might be TRBD1 (6 bases). V lost 4 bases and J 3 bases, leaving 15 bases between the germline ends. The germline gives CDR1 SEHNR, CDR2 FQNEAQ (reference sequence). The CDR3 loop spans 15 amino acids. The CDR3 nucleotides read TGTGCCAGCAGCTCCGACAGGCGAGGGTACACTGAAGCTTTCTTT. Translated: CASSSDRRGYTEAFF.

The CDR3 is CASSILAGVSEQYF. CDR3 bases: TGTGCCAGTAGTATATTAGCGGGAGTCTCCGAGCAGTACTTC. This rearrangement joins TRBV19 to TRBJ2-7; 9 bases align to TRBD2. The CDR3 loop spans 14 amino acids. V lost 2 bases, J lost 6 bases, and 5 bases stayed unmatched. In germline, CDR1 is LNHDA, CDR2 SQIVND (reference sequence).

This clonotype has more than one count but fewer than ten. The rearrangement uses TRBV7-2 and TRBJ1-2; 7 positions agree with TRBD1. Germline V gives CDR1 SGHTA, CDR2 FQGNSA. V was clipped by 4 bases and J by 8 bases; unmatched bases: 10. The CDR3 length is 14 residues. CDR3 DNA: TGTGCCAGCAGCTCTCAGGGGGGCGGAGACGGCTACACCTTC. The encoded protein is CASSSQGGGDGYTF.

The CDR3 sequence: CASSPSGTGYGYTF. CDR3 nucleotides: TGTGCCAGCAGCCCTTCCGGGACAGGCTATGGCTACACCTTC. The chain carries TRBV7-8 and TRBJ1-2; 8 nucleotides match TRBD1. The CDR3 is 14 amino acids. Germline assignment: CDR1 SGHVS and CDR2 FQNEAQ. Trimming removed 5 bases from V and 4 bases from J; junction bases left unmatched: 6. Supplemented by reference TRBV7-8 and TRBJ1-2, the full variable domain reads GAGVSQSPRYKVAKRGQDVALRCDPISGHVSLFWYQQALGQGPEFLTYFQNEAQLDKSGLPSDRFFAERPEGSVSTLKIQRTQQEDSAVYLCASSPSGTGYGYTFGSGTRLTVV.

V usage is TRBV7-2 and J usage is TRBJ2-2; TRBD1 aligns across 11 bases. Germline CDR1 SGHTA, CDR2 FQGNSA. This CDR3 spans 15 amino acids. Germline trimming cut 6 bases from V and 6 bases from J; bases unmatched to any gene: 6. The CDR3 bases are TGTGCCAGCAGACCTGCGGGACAGGGGGCCGGGGAGCTGTTTTTT. Translation gives CASRPAGQGAGELFF. Drawing the rest from reference TRBV7-2 and TRBJ2-2, the complete variable domain is GAGVSQSPSNKVTEKGKDVELRCDPISGHTALYWYRQSLGQGLEFLIYFQGNSAPDKSGLPSDRFSAERTGGSVSTLTIQRTQQEDSAVYLCASRPAGQGAGELFFGEGSRLTVL.

This rearrangement joins TRBV12-3 or TRBV12-4 to TRBJ2-2; D might be TRBD2 (6 bases). This CDR3 spans 13 amino acids. Trimming took 6 bases from V and 6 from J, leaving 11 bases between them. DNA of the CDR3: TGTGCCAGCAGCCCAAGACTAGCCGGGGAGCTGTTTTTT. Amino acid sequence: CASSPRLAGELFF.

The J gene is TRBJ2-5, the V gene TRBV6-9; weak D call: TRBD1 (5 bases). The CDR3 has 16 residues. Trimming shortened V by 2 bases and J by 4 bases, and 17 bases separated the two germline ends. Germline CDR1 is MNHGY and CDR2 is SVAAGI. The CDR3 sequence is CASSYISLGRVETQYF. CDR3 bases: TGTGCCAGCAGTTATATCTCCCTCGGCAGGGTAGAGACCCAGTACTTC.

The chain links TRBV19 to TRBJ2-4; D might be TRBD1 (6 bases). V dropped 5 bases and J dropped 8 bases, with 13 bases sitting between them. Germline values: CDR1 LNHDA, CDR2 SQIVND (reference sequence). This CDR3 has 13 residues. The CDR3 loop is CASSLPDRHIQYF. CDR3 DNA: TGTGCCAGTAGTCTCCCCGACAGGCACATTCAGTACTTC.

The V and J genes are TRBV20-1 and TRBJ2-7, with D possibly being TRBD1 or TRBD2 (5 bases each). Germline values: CDR1 DFQATT, CDR2 SNEGSKA (reference sequence). The CDR3 is 13 amino acids. V was pared by 0 bases and J by 1 base, with 7 bases between. CDR3 sequence (DNA): TGCAGTGCTAGAGATGGGGGTTCCTACGAGCAGTACTTC. It is translated as CSARDGGSYEQYF.

This chain uses TRBV7-2 with TRBJ2-7; D possibly corresponds to TRBD1 (7 bases). This CDR3 has 14 amino acids. Trimming stripped 2 bases from V and 5 bases from J, with 13 bases between. The V gene's germline CDR1 is SGHTA and CDR2 FQGNSA. CDR3 in DNA: TGTGCCAGCAGCTTAAGGCAGGGGGGTGACGAGCAGTACTTC. It is translated as CASSLRQGGDEQYF.

This clonotype was detected a few times. The chain links TRBV7-2 to TRBJ2-5; no reliable D call. Trimming took off 5 bases at V and 5 bases at J, with 18 bases between the two ends. The V gene's germline CDR1 is SGHTA and CDR2 FQGNSA. The CDR3 contains 15 residues. The CDR3 loop is CASSIRPVFRETQYF. CDR3 sequence (DNA): TGTGCCAGCAGCATAAGGCCGGTTTTTAGGGAGACCCAGTACTTC.